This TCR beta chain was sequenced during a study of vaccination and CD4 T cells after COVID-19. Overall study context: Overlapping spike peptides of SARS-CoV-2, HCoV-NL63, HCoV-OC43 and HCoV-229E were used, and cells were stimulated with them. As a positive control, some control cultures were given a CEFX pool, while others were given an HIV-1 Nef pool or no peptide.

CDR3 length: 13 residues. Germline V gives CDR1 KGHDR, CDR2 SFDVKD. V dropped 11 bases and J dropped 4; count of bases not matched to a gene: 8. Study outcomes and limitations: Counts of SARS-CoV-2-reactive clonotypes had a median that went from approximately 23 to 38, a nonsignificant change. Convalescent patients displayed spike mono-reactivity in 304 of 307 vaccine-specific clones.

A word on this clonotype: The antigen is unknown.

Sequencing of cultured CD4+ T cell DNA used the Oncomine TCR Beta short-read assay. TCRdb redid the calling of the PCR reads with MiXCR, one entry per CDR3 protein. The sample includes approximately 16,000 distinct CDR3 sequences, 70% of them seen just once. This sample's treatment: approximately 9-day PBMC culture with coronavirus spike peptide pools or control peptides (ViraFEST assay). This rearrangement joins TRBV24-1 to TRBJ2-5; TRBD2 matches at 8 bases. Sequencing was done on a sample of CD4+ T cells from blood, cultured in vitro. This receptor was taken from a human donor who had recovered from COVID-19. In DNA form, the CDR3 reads TGTGCCAGGCGGGAGGCCCCGGGAGAGACCCAGTACTTC. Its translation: CARREAPGETQYF.